A single sample is the source of the 9 T cell receptor beta chains below, sequenced in a study of early T cells in non-severe SARS-CoV-2 infection (dated by TCRdb to the early 2020s). Receptors were amplified or captured by 5' RACE. Sequencing instrument: NextSeq 500. The public sequencing data were trimmed at Q25 with fastp and processed into clonotypes with MiXCR by TCRdb, which kept only in-frame beta chains. Rows with one shared CDR3 protein collapse into an entry with the most common genes and DNA. This sample has some 48,000 distinct CDR3 sequences in its table, and about 4.2% of those were observed once. Of the sample, around 6% is held by the ten largest clones. Material: whole blood. Every receptor here comes from an adult who was a healthcare worker with PCR-confirmed SARS-CoV-2 infection or an uninfected control (not recorded which).

In this sample, this clonotype turned up many times. V is TRBV30 and J is TRBJ2-1; the D is unclear. The CDR3 is 12 residues long. V lost 4 bases and J lost 9, with 13 bases in between. Per germline, CDR1 GTSNPN and CDR2 SVGIG (reference sequence). Written as DNA, the CDR3 is TGTGCCTGGAATCTAGTAGAAGGTGAGCAGTTCTTC. As protein: CAWNLVEGEQFF.

The table lists this clonotype with a few counts. The V gene is TRBV6-6, the J gene TRBJ1-2; 7 bases match TRBD1. CDR1 and CDR2 (germline): MNHNY, SVGAGI (reference sequence). The CDR3 loop spans 15 amino acids. V trimming: 6 bases; J trimming: 0 bases; junction bases outside the gene matches: 7. The CDR3 nucleotides read TGTGCCAGCAGCCTTGCCGGGACAGCTAACTATGGCTACACCTTC. It specifies CASSLAGTANYGYTF.

The sample holds a few counts of this clonotype. The CDR3 DNA reads TGCAGCGTTGAGCCCTCAAAGGGTACGCAGTATTTT. Protein sequence: CSVEPSKGTQYF. The chain combines TRBV29-1 with TRBJ2-3; D not resolved. From germline, CDR1 is SQVTM and CDR2 ANQGSEA. This CDR3 region has 12 residues. V dropped 3 bases and J dropped 8 bases, with 12 bases sitting between them.

The chain combines TRBV7-2 with TRBJ2-7, with D tentatively TRBD1 or TRBD2 (6 bases each). Germline V gene sequence: CDR1 SGHTA, CDR2 FQGNSA. Trimming took off 1 base at V and 0 bases at J, with 7 bases between the two ends. The CDR3 loop spans 14 amino acids. The DNA of the CDR3 is TGTGCCAGCAGCTTAGGGGGGGCCTCCTACGAGCAGTACTTC. It is translated as CASSLGGASYEQYF.

This clonotype was recorded at least ten times. The rearrangement uses TRBV12-3 or TRBV12-4 and TRBJ2-7; 11 bases align to TRBD2. The J segment lost 6 bases and the V segment lost 4 bases, leaving 5 bases of the junction unmatched. The CDR3 is 14 amino acids. CDR3 nucleotide sequence: TGTGCCAGCAGTTCACTAGCGGGAGACAGCGAGCAGTACTTC. Protein sequence: CASSSLAGDSEQYF.

V gene TRBV30 combines with J gene TRBJ2-1, with 13 bases identical to TRBD2. The CDR3 has 15 amino acids. The V segment lost 3 bases and the J segment 6 bases; nucleotides outside the gene matches: 5. Germline CDR1 reads GTSNPN; CDR2 reads SVGIG (reference sequence). The CDR3 region is CAWSPLAGGVNEQFF. In DNA form, the CDR3 reads TGTGCCTGGAGCCCACTAGCGGGAGGGGTCAATGAGCAGTTCTTC.

In its sample, this clonotype was seen a few times. This sequence joins TRBV2 and TRBJ1-1; D gene unclear. Germline loops: CDR1 SNHLY, CDR2 FYNNEI. This CDR3 comprises 14 residues. Trimming took off 3 bases at V and 3 bases at J, with 11 bases between the two ends. CDR3 coding DNA: TGTGCCAGCAGTGATACAAGGTGGGACACTGAAGCTTTCTTT. Translation gives CASSDTRWDTEAFF.

This clonotype was found many times. The rearrangement joins TRBV7-2 to TRBJ1-3; D is ambiguous. This CDR3 region has 15 residues. V was shortened by 2 bases and J by 2 bases, with 10 bases between the two germline ends. Looked up from germline, CDR1 is SGHTA and CDR2 is FQGNSA. The CDR3 DNA is TGTGCCAGCAGCTTACTTCCCCCCCCTGGAAACACCATATATTTT. It yields the protein CASSLLPPPGNTIYF.

This clonotype was detected ten times or more. This chain connects TRBV15 to TRBJ2-3; 8 bases are a match to TRBD2. This CDR3 is built from 16 residues. Germline V lookup: CDR1 LNHNV, CDR2 YYDKDF (reference sequence). The trim removed 3 bases at V and 1 base at J, leaving 6 bases unmatched. CDR3 in amino acids: CATSRRAGVRTDTQYF. CDR3 nucleotide sequence: TGTGCCACCAGCAGGAGAGCGGGAGTGCGCACAGATACGCAGTATTTT.